The rows below give T cell receptor beta chains drawn from one sample of a study of OX40 agonist ivuxolimab in advanced cancers. Only in-frame clones appear in the TCRdb table, and some are missing; sequencing was by immunoSEQ multiplex PCR. The table records tens of thousands of clones, 88% of them present only once. The source material was CD4+ or CD8+ T cells sorted from blood, sampled in a trial of the OX40 agonist ivuxolimab. These receptors were taken from an adult with an advanced solid tumor such as melanoma, head and neck, liver or kidney cancer. The CDR3 runs from the conserved cysteine through the conserved F or W. The D gene is left open where the match is weak. Some rows have no size entry. The others give once, few or many, or a class for an expanded clone.

d_call	j_call	clone_size	cdr3_length	v_call	cdr3_aa	cdr3_nt
TRBD2	TRBJ2-1	few	13	TRBV29-1	CSFPSGPRDEQFF	TGCAGCTTCCCTAGCGGGCCTAGAGATGAGCAGTTCTTC
NA	TRBJ2-2	once	15	TRBV13	CASSLGRRGTGELFF	TGTGCCAGCAGCTTAGGGCGCCGGGGCACCGGGGAGCTGTTTTTT
NA	TRBJ2-1	NA	11	TRBV29-1	CSFRGGNEQFF	TGCAGCTTCCGAGGAGGGAATGAGCAGTTCTTC
TRBD1	TRBJ2-7	NA	14	TRBV4-3	CASSLGTGNYEQYF	TGCGCCAGCAGCTTAGGGACAGGGAACTACGAGCAGTACTTC
NA	TRBJ1-1	NA	14	TRBV9	CASSVDPKNTEAFF	TGTGCCAGCAGCGTAGACCCCAAGAACACTGAAGCTTTCTTT
NA	TRBJ1-1	NA	13	TRBV6-5	CASSLGRNTEAFF	TGTGCCAGCAGTCTCGGGCGGAACACTGAAGCTTTCTTT
NA	TRBJ2-5	NA	15	TRBV4-1	CASSHLTGVQETQYF	TGCGCCAGCAGCCACCTTACCGGGGTACAAGAGACCCAGTACTTC
NA	TRBJ1-1	NA	15	TRBV5-1	CASSLEGVESTEAFF	TGCGCCAGCAGCTTAGAGGGGGTCGAATCAACTGAAGCTTTCTTT
TRBD1	TRBJ1-1	NA	13	TRBV27	CASSGQGYTEAFF	TGTGCCAGCAGCGGACAGGGATACACTGAAGCTTTCTTT
TRBD1	TRBJ2-7	NA	14	TRBV5-1	CASSSGQGNYEQYF	TGCGCCAGCAGCTCAGGACAGGGCAACTACGAGCAGTACTTC
NA	TRBJ1-2	NA	15	TRBV19	CASSAPQSHLFGYTF	TGTGCCAGTAGTGCGCCACAATCTCACCTCTTTGGCTACACCTTC
TRBD1	TRBJ2-2	NA	16	TRBV7-6	CASSHRDRGPTGELFF	TGTGCCAGCAGCCACCGGGACAGGGGGCCGACCGGGGAGCTGTTTTTT
NA	TRBJ2-7	many	12	TRBV7-8	CASSLEGREQYF	TGTGCCAGCAGCTTAGAAGGGAGGGAGCAGTACTTC
NA	TRBJ2-2	many	11	TRBV5-1	CASSDTGELFF	TGCGCCAGCAGCGACACCGGGGAGCTGTTTTTT
NA	TRBJ1-5	NA	15	TRBV28	CASSSLFRDDQPQHF	TGTGCCAGCAGTTCCCTTTTCAGGGACGATCAGCCCCAGCATTTT
NA	TRBJ2-7	NA	14	TRBV11-2	CASSFPGDGYEQYF	TGTGCCAGCAGCTTCCCGGGAGATGGGTACGAGCAGTACTTC
NA	TRBJ1-1	NA	13	TRBV4-3	CASSPTVNTEAFF	TGCGCCAGCAGCCCGACAGTGAACACTGAAGCTTTCTTT
TRBD1	TRBJ1-2	NA	11	TRBV29-1	CSVPTGGGYTF	TGCAGCGTCCCTACAGGGGGGGGCTACACCTTC
NA	TRBJ1-1	NA	14	TRBV9	CASSVTGGNTEAFF	TGTGCCAGCAGCGTAACCGGAGGGAACACTGAAGCTTTCTTT
TRBD1	TRBJ1-5	NA	14	TRBV10-3	CATAGTGGAQPQHF	TGTGCCACCGCGGGGACAGGGGGGGCTCAGCCCCAGCATTTT
NA	TRBJ2-1	NA	11	TRBV6-6	CASSYGHEQFF	TGTGCCAGCAGTTACGGGCATGAGCAGTTCTTC
NA	TRBJ2-7	NA	14	TRBV7-2	CASSLGQADYEQYF	TGTGCCAGCAGCTTAGGACAGGCAGACTACGAGCAGTACTTC
TRBD2	TRBJ2-5	NA	15	TRBV5-5	CASSQPSGGGETQYF	TGTGCCAGCAGCCAACCCAGCGGGGGAGGAGAGACCCAGTACTTC
TRBD1	TRBJ2-7	NA	16	TRBV10-2	CASSEPGQVSSYEQYF	TGCGCCAGCAGTGAGCCCGGACAGGTAAGCTCCTACGAGCAGTACTTC
TRBD1	TRBJ1-1	once	17	TRBV4-2	CASSQDPGQGGWTEAFF	TGTGCCAGCAGCCAAGACCCTGGACAGGGGGGATGGACTGAAGCTTTCTTT
NA	TRBJ1-6	NA	16	TRBV27	CASSSNVDSLRSPLHF	TGTGCCAGCAGTTCAAACGTGGACAGTCTCCGTTCACCCCTCCACTTT
NA	TRBJ1-2	NA	13	TRBV28	CASSPVARDGYTF	TGTGCCAGCAGTCCAGTTGCCAGGGATGGCTACACCTTC
TRBD1	TRBJ2-1	medium-sized	14	TRBV28	CASSFNRGVDEQFF	TGTGCCAGCAGTTTTAACAGGGGCGTAGATGAGCAGTTCTTC
NA	TRBJ2-2	NA	15	TRBV28	CASSLRGLYTGELFF	TGTGCCAGCAGTTTACGGGGGCTGTACACCGGGGAGCTGTTTTTT
TRBD2	TRBJ2-1	NA	14	TRBV6-5	CASGVAGDHNEQFF	TGTGCCAGCGGCGTAGCGGGGGATCATAATGAGCAGTTCTTC
NA	TRBJ1-2	NA	15	TRBV6-6	CASSPKTGAAYGYTF	TGTGCCAGCAGCCCAAAAACCGGGGCCGCCTATGGCTACACCTTC
NA	TRBJ2-7	NA	14	TRBV5-8	CASSPAAGTYEQYF	TGTGCCAGCAGCCCCGCGGCAGGGACCTACGAGCAGTACTTC
TRBD1	TRBJ1-6	NA	18	TRBV28	CASSLLDQGDRLFSPLHF	TGTGCCAGCAGTTTGCTGGATCAAGGGGACAGGCTTTTTTCACCCCTCCACTTT
NA	TRBJ1-2	NA	14	TRBV5-1	CASRGVEAAYGYTF	TGCGCCAGCAGGGGGGTAGAGGCAGCCTATGGCTACACCTTC
NA	TRBJ2-7	few	14	TRBV4-1	CASSQERGAYEQYF	TGTGCCAGCAGCCAAGAAAGGGGCGCCTACGAGCAGTACTTC
NA	TRBJ2-5	NA	12	TRBV13	CASSFQKETQYF	TGTGCCAGCAGCTTTCAGAAGGAGACCCAGTACTTC
NA	TRBJ2-7	NA	16	TRBV11-1	CASSFRQDREAYEQYF	TGTGCCAGCAGCTTTCGCCAGGACCGAGAAGCCTACGAGCAGTACTTC
TRBD2	TRBJ2-3	NA	14	TRBV29-1	CSVSPLGGTDTQYF	TGCAGCGTATCCCCTCTCGGGGGGACAGATACGCAGTATTTT
NA	TRBJ1-6	NA	14	TRBV5-4	CASSPGTDNSPLHF	TGTGCCAGCAGCCCCGGGACGGATAATTCACCCCTCCACTTT
NA	TRBJ1-4	once	12	TRBV7-2	CASSLEGAKLFF	TGTGCCAGCAGCTTAGAGGGCGCAAAACTGTTTTTT
TRBD2	TRBJ2-5	NA	14	TRBV2	CASSLAGGPETQYF	TGTGCCAGCAGTTTAGCGGGGGGGCCGGAGACCCAGTACTTC
TRBD1	TRBJ2-5	NA	15	TRBV4-3	CASSQTDRADGTQYF	TGCGCCAGCAGCCAAACGGACAGGGCGGACGGGACCCAGTACTTC
TRBD1	TRBJ2-7	NA	15	TRBV6-4	CASSTLEGGTYEQYF	TGTGCCAGCAGTACCCTTGAAGGGGGCACCTACGAGCAGTACTTC
NA	TRBJ2-5	few	13	TRBV5-1	CASSLDRQETQYF	TGCGCCAGCAGCTTGGACAGACAAGAGACCCAGTACTTC
NA	TRBJ1-1	NA	15	TRBV21-1	CASSKSAMSGTEAFF	TGTGCCAGCAGCAAATCAGCGATGTCGGGGACTGAAGCTTTCTTT
NA	TRBJ1-1	NA	13	TRBV28	CASSLWGLGEAFF	TGTGCCAGCAGTTTATGGGGGCTGGGTGAAGCTTTCTTT
NA	TRBJ1-2	NA	17	TRBV30	CAWSTTPGHLFNYGYTF	TGTGCCTGGAGTACTACCCCGGGACATCTTTTTAACTATGGCTACACCTTC
TRBD1	TRBJ2-2	NA	15	TRBV11-2	CASSSGTGLTGELFF	TGTGCCAGCAGCTCCGGGACAGGGTTAACCGGGGAGCTGTTTTTT
NA	TRBJ2-2	few	16	TRBV9	CASSNYRAVYTGELFF	TGTGCCAGCAGCAACTACAGGGCCGTCTACACCGGGGAGCTGTTTTTT
NA	TRBJ1-2	NA	15	TRBV9	CASSVDSSTNYGYTF	TGTGCCAGCAGCGTAGATTCCTCTACTAACTATGGCTACACCTTC
TRBD2	TRBJ2-1	once	18	TRBV9	CASSVVSGGPSSYNEQFF	TGTGCCAGCAGCGTAGTTAGCGGGGGGCCCAGCTCCTACAATGAGCAGTTCTTC
NA	TRBJ2-2	NA	19	TRBV4-2	CASSQDESGWIGNAGELFF	TGTGCCAGCAGCCAAGATGAATCCGGGTGGATAGGGAACGCCGGGGAGCTGTTTTTT
NA	TRBJ2-4	NA	16	TRBV7-8	CASSLAEGQPKNIQYF	TGTGCCAGCAGCTTAGCTGAAGGACAGCCAAAAAACATTCAGTACTTC
TRBD1	TRBJ2-1	NA	16	TRBV9	CASSDGQGAHYNEQFF	TGTGCCAGCAGTGATGGACAGGGGGCGCATTACAATGAGCAGTTCTTC
NA	TRBJ1-1	NA	17	TRBV5-8	CASSLPRAPPMNTEAFF	TGTGCCAGCAGCTTGCCCCGGGCCCCACCTATGAACACTGAAGCTTTCTTT
TRBD2	TRBJ2-3	NA	13	TRBV29-1	CSVEESLAGGGYF	TGCAGCGTTGAAGAGTCCTTAGCGGGGGGTGGGTATTTT
TRBD2	TRBJ2-2	NA	14	TRBV19	CASSIDWDYGELFF	TGTGCCAGTAGTATAGATTGGGACTACGGGGAGCTGTTTTTT